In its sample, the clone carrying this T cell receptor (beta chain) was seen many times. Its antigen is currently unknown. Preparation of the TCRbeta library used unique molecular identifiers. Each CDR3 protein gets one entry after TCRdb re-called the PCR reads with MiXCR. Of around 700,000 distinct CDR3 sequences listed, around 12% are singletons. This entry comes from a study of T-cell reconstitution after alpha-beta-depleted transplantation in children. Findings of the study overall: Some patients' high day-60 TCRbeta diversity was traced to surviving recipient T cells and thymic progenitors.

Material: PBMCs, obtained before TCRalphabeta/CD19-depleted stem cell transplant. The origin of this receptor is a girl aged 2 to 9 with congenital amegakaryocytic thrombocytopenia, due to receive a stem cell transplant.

The CDR3 DNA sequence: TGTACGGGAGGTGAAAAACTGTTTTTT. Residues: CTGGEKLFF. The chain carries TRBV28 and TRBJ1-4; unclear D gene. Per germline, CDR1 MDHEN and CDR2 SYDVKM. This CDR3 is 9 amino acids long.